The sequence of this TCR beta chain was determined in a study of early T cells in non-severe SARS-CoV-2 infection. Whole-study context: Sequenced material consisted of bulk RNA (from unsorted whole blood), and chains were unpaired. Whole-study results and caveats: VDJdb-based annotation leaned toward anti-spike CD8 responses and missed private and CD4 specificities.

Comments on this clonotype: Antigen: not known.

The CDR3 spans 15 residues. Germline assignment: CDR1 SGHRS and CDR2 YFSETQ. V gave up 2 bases and J gave up 1 base; unmatched junction bases: 1. Unique molecular identifiers (one per individual cDNA molecule) were attached. TCRdb called the 5' RACE reads again in MiXCR, with one record for every CDR3 protein. The profile shows about 70,000 distinct CDR3 sequences, around 12% of them singletons. The sequencing used whole blood, collected at baseline. This chain uses TRBV5-1 with TRBJ2-1; 9 positions match TRBD2. The receptor was isolated from an adult who was a healthcare worker with PCR-confirmed SARS-CoV-2 infection or an uninfected control (not recorded which). The donor label of this sample is uncertain. The CDR3 protein is CASSFLAGSYNEQFF. The CDR3 nucleotides read TGCGCCAGCAGCTTCCTAGCGGGGTCCTACAATGAGCAGTTCTTC.